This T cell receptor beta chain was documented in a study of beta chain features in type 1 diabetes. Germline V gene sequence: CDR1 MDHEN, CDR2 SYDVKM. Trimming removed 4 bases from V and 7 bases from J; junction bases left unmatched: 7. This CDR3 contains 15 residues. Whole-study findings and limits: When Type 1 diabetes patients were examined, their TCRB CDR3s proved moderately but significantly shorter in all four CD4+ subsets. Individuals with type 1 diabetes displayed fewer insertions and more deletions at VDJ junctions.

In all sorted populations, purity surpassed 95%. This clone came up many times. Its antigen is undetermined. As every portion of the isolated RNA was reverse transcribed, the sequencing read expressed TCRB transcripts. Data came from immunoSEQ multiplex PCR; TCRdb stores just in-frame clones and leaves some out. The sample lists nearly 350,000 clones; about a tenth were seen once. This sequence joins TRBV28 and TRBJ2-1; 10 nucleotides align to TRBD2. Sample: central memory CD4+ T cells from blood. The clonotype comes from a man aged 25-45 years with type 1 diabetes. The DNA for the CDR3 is TGTGCCAGCAGTTCAGCGGGGGGGCCTTTGAATGAGCAGTTCTTC. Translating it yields CASSSAGGPLNEQFF.